The sequence of this T cell receptor beta chain was determined in a study of OX40 agonist ivuxolimab in advanced cancers. Broadly, across the study: Ivuxolimab was an agonistic, fully human IgG2 monoclonal antibody directed against OX40 (CD134), a costimulatory receptor. Among the approximately 54 dose-escalation patients, around 19 had hepatocellular carcinoma, around 15 melanoma, 9 renal cell carcinoma and 9 head and neck cancer. Intravenous ivuxolimab was administered to patients every 2 weeks at six dose levels: 0.01, 0.1, 0.3, 1.5, 3 and 10 mg/kg. Peripheral TCRbeta sequencing was intended to test whether TCR sequence diversity was altered and clonal T-cell expansion was caused by ivuxolimab. Partial responses were achieved by three dose-escalation patients, of whom one had hepatocellular carcinoma and two had cutaneous melanoma. In the dose-escalation cohort, around four fifths of patients were male, and the mean age was approximately 60 years, with a range of 23 to 79. The paper reports the monotherapy dose-escalation portion (N = 52 patients) of the phase I ivuxolimab trial. Prior anti-PD-1, anti-PD-L1 or anti-CTLA-4 therapy was permitted, and 40% to 50% of dose-escalation patients had received checkpoint inhibitors. Here is what the overall study found, with its caveats: Partial responders in the 0.1-3.0 mg/kg groups had among the lowest normalized peripheral clonal expansion, especially among CD8+ T cells. Low levels of normalized T-cell clonal expansion were also shown by some nonresponding patients. After ivuxolimab, CD8+ T cells had more expanded clones than CD4+ T cells on average. Antigen specificity was not determined for the clonally expanded peripheral T cells. At doses of 0.1 to 3.0 mg/kg, clonal expansion of both CD4+ and CD8+ blood T cells was observed from baseline to week 6.

As regards this clone: Its recognized antigen is unknown. Base qualities were left out, and no much larger clone turns up one base away.

From cysteine to phenylalanine, the CDR3 is 15 amino acids long. Only the CDR3 DNA stays, 45 bases, in frame from base 1. The germline V gene gives CDR1 as SGHTA and CDR2 as FQGTGA. V is cut by 5 bases and J by 5 bases, and the space between the germline ends is 18 bases. To sequence the TCRbeta CDR3 region, genomic DNA was isolated from the sorted cells. The immunoSEQ Assay was used to sequence the TCRbeta CDR3 regions. In its TCRdb copy, this immuneACCESS table keeps in-frame sequences only and misses some clones. Where compared with another copy, unresolved V genes explain less than half of these, and the others have no known cause. This sample gives tens of thousands of clones in total; 90% of them show up just once. Together, the top ten hold roughly 4.4% of the sample. The trial excluded patients who had a history of autoimmune disease or who were on systemic immunosuppression. Peripheral blood for TCR sequencing was drawn from every dose cohort at baseline, at cycle 4 day 1 and at cycle 7 day 1. Samples came from an open-label, multicenter, first-in-human phase I dose-escalation trial of ivuxolimab. Adults with locally advanced or metastatic melanoma, renal cell, hepatocellular, or head and neck squamous cell carcinoma were enrolled in the trial. Before TCR sequencing, CD4+ T cells and CD8+ T cells were sorted from peripheral blood as separate populations.

In this chain, TRBV7-3 is recombined with TRBJ2-5; TRBD1 might be the D gene, on 6 matching bases. The source of this sequence is an adult with an advanced solid tumor such as melanoma, head and neck, liver or kidney cancer. Here the sequenced sample was CD4+ or CD8+ T cells sorted from blood, taken in a trial of the OX40 agonist ivuxolimab. For the CDR3, the sequence is CASSPLQGLGETQYF. The nucleotide sequence is TGTGCCAGCAGCCCCTTACAGGGTCTTGGGGAGACCCAGTACTTC.